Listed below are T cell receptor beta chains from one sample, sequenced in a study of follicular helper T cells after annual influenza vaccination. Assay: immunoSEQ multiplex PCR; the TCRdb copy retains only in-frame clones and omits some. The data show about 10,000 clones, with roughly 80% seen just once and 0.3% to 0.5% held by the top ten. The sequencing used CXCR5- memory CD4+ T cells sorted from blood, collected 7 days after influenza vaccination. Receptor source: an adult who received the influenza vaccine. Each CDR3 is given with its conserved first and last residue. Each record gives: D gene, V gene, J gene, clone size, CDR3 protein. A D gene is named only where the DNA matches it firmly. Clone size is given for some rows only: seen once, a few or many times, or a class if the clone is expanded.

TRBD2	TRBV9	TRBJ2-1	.	CASSVLAGGLSSNEQFF
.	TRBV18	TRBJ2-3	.	CASSPAGGPTDTQYF
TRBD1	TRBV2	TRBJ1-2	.	CASRTGQGGGYTF
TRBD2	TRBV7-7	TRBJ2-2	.	CASSLVPAGVTGELFF
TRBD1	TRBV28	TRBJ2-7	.	CASSLFGTGAPYEQYF
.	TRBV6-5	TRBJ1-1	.	CASSRSGTEREAFF
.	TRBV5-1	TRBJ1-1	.	CASSFWQMNTEAFF
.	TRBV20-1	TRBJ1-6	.	CSAIVQESLHF
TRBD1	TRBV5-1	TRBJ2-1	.	CASSLTGVDEQFF
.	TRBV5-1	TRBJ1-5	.	CASSRDTSNQPQHF
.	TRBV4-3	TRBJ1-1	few	CASSQGILMNTEAFF
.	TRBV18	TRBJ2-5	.	CASSPAGRPETQYF
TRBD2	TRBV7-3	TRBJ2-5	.	CASSFGLAGEQETQYF
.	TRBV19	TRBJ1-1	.	CASSRGNTEAFF
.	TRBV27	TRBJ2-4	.	CASRISLAKNIQYF
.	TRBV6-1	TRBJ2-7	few	CASSETTGYEQYF
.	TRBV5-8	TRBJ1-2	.	CASSLGGSYGYTF
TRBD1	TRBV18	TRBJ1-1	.	CASSLTGVNTEAFF
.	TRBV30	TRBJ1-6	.	CAWRRPLPGTSYNSPLHF
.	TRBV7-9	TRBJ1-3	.	CASSPASEGSGNTIYF
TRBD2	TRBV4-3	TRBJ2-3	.	CASSFGTSGSTPTYF
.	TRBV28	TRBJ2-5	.	CASSFLYQETQYF
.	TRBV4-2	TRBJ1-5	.	CASSQDPFGGSRNQPQHF
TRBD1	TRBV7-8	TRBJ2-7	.	CASSFNPGDRDEQYF
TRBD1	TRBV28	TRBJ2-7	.	CASSFVTGSSYEQYF
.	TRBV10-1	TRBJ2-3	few	CASSDTDTQYF
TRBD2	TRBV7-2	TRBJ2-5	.	CASSLTTSGQETQYF
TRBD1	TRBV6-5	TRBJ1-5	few	CASSRYRGSNQPQHF
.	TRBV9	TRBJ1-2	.	CASSVAIGTGYTF
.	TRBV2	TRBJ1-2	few	CATARSGNEGYTF
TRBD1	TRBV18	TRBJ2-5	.	CASSAGQGARETQYF
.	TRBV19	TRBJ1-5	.	CASSIWAGSNQPQHF
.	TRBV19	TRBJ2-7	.	CASSGRDTSYEQYF
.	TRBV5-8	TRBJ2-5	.	CASSLVRGETQYF
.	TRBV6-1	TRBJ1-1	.	CASGPWGPEAFF
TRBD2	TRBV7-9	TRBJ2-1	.	CASSLAIGGAGNEQFF
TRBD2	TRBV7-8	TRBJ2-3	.	CASSYGGRDTQYF
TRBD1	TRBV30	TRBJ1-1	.	CAWSDPRQGTTEAFF
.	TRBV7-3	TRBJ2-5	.	CASSLGGPGETQYF
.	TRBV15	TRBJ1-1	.	CATSRGPGERAFF
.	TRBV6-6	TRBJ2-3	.	CASSRARGTDTQYF
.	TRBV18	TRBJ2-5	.	CASSPRLGLQETQYF
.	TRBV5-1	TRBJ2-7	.	CASSLGSTISYEQYF
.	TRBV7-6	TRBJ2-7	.	CASSLAADYEQYF
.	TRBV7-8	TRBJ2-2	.	CASSLDPVNTGELFF